Listed below are T cell receptor beta chains from one sample, sequenced in a study of long-term antiretroviral therapy in people with HIV. TCRdb's table, derived via immunoSEQ multiplex PCR, lists solely in-frame clones and lacks some. The data contain 48,000 or so clones, about 86% of them seen just once; the ten biggest clones take up under 3.5%. The sequencing used unsorted PBMCs, collected 0.8 years after starting antiretroviral therapy. The receptors come from a woman aged 18-29 years with HIV. The CDR3 runs from the conserved cysteine through the conserved F or W. Fields, in order: clone size, CDR3 length, V gene, D gene, J gene, CDR3 DNA, CDR3 protein. A D gene is named only where the DNA matches it firmly. Only some rows state a clone size, as once, few, many or a class for expanded clones.

-,14,TRBV19,-,TRBJ1-3,TGTGCCAGCGGGAAGGGTAATTCTGGAAACACCATATATTTT,CASGKGNSGNTIYF
-,15,TRBV27,-,TRBJ2-1,TGTGCCAGCAGTTCCTCTGGGGATTCCTACAATGAGCAGTTCTTC,CASSSSGDSYNEQFF
-,14,TRBV25-1,TRBD1,TRBJ1-5,TGTGCCAGCGGAGGACAGGGAGACCATCAGCCCCAGCATTTT,CASGGQGDHQPQHF
-,18,TRBV25-1,TRBD1,TRBJ2-7,TGTGCCAGCAGTGAGAAAAGGGGGGACAGGGGGTCCTCCTACGAGCAGTACTTC,CASSEKRGDRGSSYEQYF
few,15,TRBV5-1,-,TRBJ2-2,TGCGCCAGCAGCTGGGCTGCCGGGTCCACCGGGGAGCTGTTTTTT,CASSWAAGSTGELFF
once,13,TRBV4-3,-,TRBJ1-1,TGCGCCAGCAGCCAAGAAGTGGGTAGAGAGGCTTTCTTT,CASSQEVGREAFF
-,14,TRBV25-1,-,TRBJ1-1,TGTGCCAGCAGTGTAGGGAGGATGAACACTGAAGCTTTCTTT,CASSVGRMNTEAFF
-,13,TRBV15,-,TRBJ1-5,TGTGCCACCAGCAGAGCTCCCCCGCAGCCCCAGCATTTT,CATSRAPPQPQHF
-,12,TRBV4-1,TRBD2,TRBJ2-1,TGCGCCAGCAGCGGGAGGGGCAATGAGCAGTTCTTC,CASSGRGNEQFF
-,17,TRBV9,-,TRBJ1-2,TGTGCCAGCAGCTCCGTCGCGGACACCAGGAGTCCCTATGGCTACACCTTC,CASSSVADTRSPYGYTF
-,14,TRBV4-3,-,TRBJ1-2,TGCGCCAGCAGCGAAGATGGGGATAGCTATGGCTACACCTTC,CASSEDGDSYGYTF
few,13,TRBV7-2,TRBD1,TRBJ1-5,TGTGCCAGCAGCAGGACAGGGGAGCAGCCCCAGCATTTT,CASSRTGEQPQHF
-,16,TRBV27,-,TRBJ2-3,TGTGCCAGCAGCCGGGGGGCAGGGGGGGGTCGGGATACGCAGTATTTT,CASSRGAGGGRDTQYF
-,15,TRBV13,-,TRBJ2-2,TGTGCCAGCAGCTTGGGGACTGCCCGCACCGGGGAGCTGTTTTTT,CASSLGTARTGELFF
-,16,TRBV5-7,TRBD2,TRBJ2-7,TGTGCCAGCAGCCGGCGTGGGCGGACTAGCCCTGACTGGCAGTACTTC,CASSRRGRTSPDWQYF
-,14,TRBV28,TRBD1,TRBJ2-7,TGTGCCAGCAGTGACCGGGACAGGGCCTACGAGCAGTACTTC,CASSDRDRAYEQYF
-,15,TRBV9,-,TRBJ2-3,TGTGCCAGCAGCGTAGGGGCTAGACTTACAGATACGCAGTATTTT,CASSVGARLTDTQYF
-,18,TRBV5-6,-,TRBJ2-6,TGTGCCAGCAGCTTGTTTCCGGGCCTGCTCTCTGGGGCCAACGTCCTGACTTTC,CASSLFPGLLSGANVLTF
-,15,TRBV18,TRBD2,TRBJ2-7,TGTGCCAGCTCACCCAAGGGACTAGCGGGAGTCGAGCAGTACTTC,CASSPKGLAGVEQYF
-,12,TRBV28,-,TRBJ1-1,TGTGCCAGCAGGATTTCAGGGGTCGAAGCTTTCTTT,CASRISGVEAFF
-,18,TRBV7-9,-,TRBJ2-6,TGTGCCAGCAGCTTAGCCCGGGCCTTGGGGGGGCGAGCCAACGTCCTGACTTTC,CASSLARALGGRANVLTF
-,17,TRBV28,-,TRBJ2-6,TGTGCCAGCATCTCCCTAGGGACCCTCTCTGGGGCCAACGTCCTGACTTTC,CASISLGTLSGANVLTF
-,14,TRBV28,-,TRBJ2-7,TGTGCCAGCAGTTTAGGGAGGCGGGGATCCGAGCAGTACTTC,CASSLGRRGSEQYF
once,14,TRBV9,-,TRBJ2-1,TGTGCCAGCAGCGTAGGGGGGTCCTACAATGAGCAGTTCTTC,CASSVGGSYNEQFF
-,15,TRBV9,-,TRBJ1-3,TGTGCCAGCAGCCCGGGGGGGTCCCCTGGAAACACCATATATTTT,CASSPGGSPGNTIYF
-,14,TRBV5-1,-,TRBJ2-2,TGCGCCAGCAGCTTGCCAGGGAACACCGGGGAGCTGTTTTTT,CASSLPGNTGELFF
-,17,TRBV10-1,TRBD1,TRBJ1-1,TGCGCCAGCAGTGGGGACAGGGGGTTATCTTCGAACACTGAAGCTTTCTTT,CASSGDRGLSSNTEAFF
-,14,TRBV9,TRBD1,TRBJ1-4,TGTGCCAGCAGCCCGCGGACAGGGGGAGATCTTCTGTTTTTT,CASSPRTGGDLLFF
once,17,TRBV18,TRBD1,TRBJ2-7,TGTGCCAGCTCCCTCGGGACAGGGACTCCTTCTTCCTACGAGCAGTACTTC,CASSLGTGTPSSYEQYF
-,14,TRBV7-2,-,TRBJ2-1,TGTGCCAGCACAATACGACGGGGGAGAAATGAGCAGTTCTTC,CASTIRRGRNEQFF
-,15,TRBV9,-,TRBJ2-5,TGTGCCAGCAGCGTAGTCTCTTGGTACCAAGAGACCCAGTACTTC,CASSVVSWYQETQYF
-,14,TRBV29-1,-,TRBJ2-7,TGCAGCGTTGTGGCGGCGGCCGATCGCTACGAGCAGTACTTC,CSVVAAADRYEQYF
few,15,TRBV7-3,TRBD2,TRBJ2-7,TGTGCCAGCAGCTTAGGTAGCGGGAACTCCTACGAGCAGTACTTC,CASSLGSGNSYEQYF
-,15,TRBV28,-,TRBJ1-5,TGTGCCAGCTTTCCCCACGGTGTGAGCAATCAGCCCCAGCATTTT,CASFPHGVSNQPQHF
-,16,TRBV7-2,-,TRBJ1-5,TGTGCCAGCAGCTTAGAACTTGGGCAGGGGAGACAGCCCCAGCATTTT,CASSLELGQGRQPQHF
-,14,TRBV5-6,-,TRBJ2-7,TGTGCCAGCAGCTTGGGCGGCCAGTCCTACGAGCAGTACTTC,CASSLGGQSYEQYF